Sequencing of this T cell receptor beta chain was carried out in a study of blood T cells in healthy people across ages. The authors ran a second PCR of about 6 to 11 cycles using a sample-barcoded 5' primer and a J-beta primer mix. One entry per CDR3 protein, called by TCRdb with MiXCR from the 5' RACE reads. This sample has approximately 1.5 million distinct CDR3 sequences, with approximately 42% found just once. This CDR3 is 21 amino acids long. V dropped 0 bases and J dropped 0; count of bases not matched to a gene: 8. The germline V gene encodes CDR1 SGHAT and CDR2 FQNNGV. A remark on this clonotype: Its antigen is not known.

General study findings and limits: The unknown donor CMV status may have confounded expanded clonotype changes. TCR beta diversity, measured per million T cells, fell in a roughly linear way with age. With unsorted PBMCs, a conclusive comparison of naive versus antigen-experienced cells was not possible.

V usage is TRBV11-2 and J usage is TRBJ2-1; 16 nucleotides agree with TRBD2. This TCR came from a woman under 30 in good health. Sequenced sample: blood. CDR3 sequence: CASSLDLGLAGGPGSYNEQFF. DNA for the CDR3: TGTGCCAGCAGCTTAGATTTGGGACTAGCGGGAGGGCCGGGCTCCTACAATGAGCAGTTCTTC.